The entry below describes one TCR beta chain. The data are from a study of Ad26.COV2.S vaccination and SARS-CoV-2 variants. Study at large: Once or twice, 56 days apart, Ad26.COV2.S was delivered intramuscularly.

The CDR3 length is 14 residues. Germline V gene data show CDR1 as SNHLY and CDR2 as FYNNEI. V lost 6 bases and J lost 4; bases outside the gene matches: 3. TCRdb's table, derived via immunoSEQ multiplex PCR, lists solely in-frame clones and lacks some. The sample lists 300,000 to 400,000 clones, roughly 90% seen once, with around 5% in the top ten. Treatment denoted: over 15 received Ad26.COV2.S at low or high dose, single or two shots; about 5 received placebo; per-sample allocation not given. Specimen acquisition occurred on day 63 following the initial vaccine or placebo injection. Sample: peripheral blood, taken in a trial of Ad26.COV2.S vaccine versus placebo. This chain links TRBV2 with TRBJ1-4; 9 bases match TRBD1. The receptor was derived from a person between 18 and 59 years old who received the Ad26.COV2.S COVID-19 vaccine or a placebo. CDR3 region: CASSGDRDNEKLFF. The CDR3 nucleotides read TGTGCCAGCAGCGGGGACAGGGATAATGAAAAACTGTTTTTT.